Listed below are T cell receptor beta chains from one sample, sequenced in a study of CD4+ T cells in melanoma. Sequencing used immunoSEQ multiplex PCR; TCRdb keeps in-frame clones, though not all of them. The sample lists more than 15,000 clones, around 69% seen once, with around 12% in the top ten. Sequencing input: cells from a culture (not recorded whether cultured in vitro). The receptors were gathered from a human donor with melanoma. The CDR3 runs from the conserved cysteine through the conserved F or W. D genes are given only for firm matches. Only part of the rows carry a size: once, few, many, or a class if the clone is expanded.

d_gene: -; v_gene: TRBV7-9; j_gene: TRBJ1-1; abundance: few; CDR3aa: CASSPLGGSGEAFF; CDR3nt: TGTGCCAGCAGCCCCCTCGGGGGGAGCGGTGAAGCTTTCTTT
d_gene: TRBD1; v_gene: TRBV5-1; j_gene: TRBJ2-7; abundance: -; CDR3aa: CASSLDIVGQGDEQYF; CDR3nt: TGCGCCAGCAGCTTGGATATTGTGGGGCAGGGGGACGAGCAGTACTTC
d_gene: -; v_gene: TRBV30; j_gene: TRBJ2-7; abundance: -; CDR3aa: CAWSLVLNEQYF; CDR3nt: TGTGCCTGGAGTCTTGTACTTAATGAGCAGTACTTC
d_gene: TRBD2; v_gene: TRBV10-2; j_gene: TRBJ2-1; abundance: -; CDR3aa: CASLRTSGANEQFF; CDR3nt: TGCGCCAGCCTTCGGACTAGCGGGGCTAATGAGCAGTTCTTC
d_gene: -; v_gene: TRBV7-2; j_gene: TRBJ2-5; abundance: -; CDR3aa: CASSSRFWGQETQYF; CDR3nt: TGTGCCAGCAGCTCCCGGTTCTGGGGCCAAGAGACCCAGTACTTC
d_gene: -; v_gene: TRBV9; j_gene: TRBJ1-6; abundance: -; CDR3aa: CASSVQGAYNSPLHF; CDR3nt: TGTGCCAGCAGCGTACAGGGCGCCTATAATTCACCCCTCCACTTT
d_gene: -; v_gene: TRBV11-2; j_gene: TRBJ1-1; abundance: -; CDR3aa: CASSITGIWTEAFF; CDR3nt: TGTGCCAGCAGCATCACAGGGATATGGACTGAAGCTTTCTTT
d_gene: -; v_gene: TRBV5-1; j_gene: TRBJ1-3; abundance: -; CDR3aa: CASSLASSGNTIYF; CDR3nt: TGCGCCAGCAGCTTGGCCAGCTCTGGAAACACCATATATTTT
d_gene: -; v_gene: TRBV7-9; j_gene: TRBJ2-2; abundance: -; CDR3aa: CASRLPRLGDGELFF; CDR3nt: TGTGCCAGCAGGTTACCCCGACTAGGTGACGGGGAGCTGTTTTTT
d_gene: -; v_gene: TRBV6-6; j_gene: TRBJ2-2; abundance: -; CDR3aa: CASQGGVGTGELFF; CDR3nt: TGTGCCAGCCAAGGAGGGGTGGGCACCGGGGAGCTGTTTTTT
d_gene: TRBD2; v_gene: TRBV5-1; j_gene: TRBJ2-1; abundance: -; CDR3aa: CASSLSASGGGEQFF; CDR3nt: TGCGCCAGCAGCTTGTCGGCTAGCGGGGGCGGTGAGCAGTTCTTC
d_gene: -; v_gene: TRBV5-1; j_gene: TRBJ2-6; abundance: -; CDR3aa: CASRGGTASPHSGANVLTF; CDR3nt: TGCGCCAGCAGGGGGGGGACAGCGAGTCCCCACTCTGGGGCCAACGTCCTGACTTTC
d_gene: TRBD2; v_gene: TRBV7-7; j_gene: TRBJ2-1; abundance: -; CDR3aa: CASSSGTSGDNEQFF; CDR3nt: TGTGCCAGCAGCTCAGGGACTAGCGGGGACAATGAGCAGTTCTTC
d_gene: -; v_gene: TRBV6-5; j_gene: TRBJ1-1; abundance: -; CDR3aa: CATSSRGNTEAFF; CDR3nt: TGTGCCACCTCGTCGAGGGGGAACACTGAAGCTTTCTTT
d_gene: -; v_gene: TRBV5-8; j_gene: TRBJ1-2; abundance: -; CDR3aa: CASGAYPGFLGYTF; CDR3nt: TGTGCCAGCGGAGCTTACCCAGGGTTTCTCGGCTACACCTTC
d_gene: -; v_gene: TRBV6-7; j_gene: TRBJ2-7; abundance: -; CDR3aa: CASSSGRQYEQYF; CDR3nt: TGTGCCAGCAGTTCAGGGCGTCAGTACGAGCAGTACTTC
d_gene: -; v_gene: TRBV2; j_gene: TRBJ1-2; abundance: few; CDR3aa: CASSQGTSAMSGYTF; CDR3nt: TGTGCCAGCAGTCAAGGGACGTCTGCGATGAGTGGCTACACCTTC
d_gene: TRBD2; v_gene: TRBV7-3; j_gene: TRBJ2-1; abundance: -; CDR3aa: CASSLSPGGTYNEQFF; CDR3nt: TGTGCCAGCAGCTTATCCCCGGGGGGTACCTACAATGAGCAGTTCTTC
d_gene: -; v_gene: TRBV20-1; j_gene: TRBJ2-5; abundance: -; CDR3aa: CSLGTAETQYF; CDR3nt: TGCAGTTTAGGAACGGCAGAGACCCAGTACTTC
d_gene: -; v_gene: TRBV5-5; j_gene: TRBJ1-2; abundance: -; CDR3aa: CASSFMGSTGDGYTF; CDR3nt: TGTGCCAGCAGCTTTATGGGTTCGACAGGCGATGGCTACACCTTC
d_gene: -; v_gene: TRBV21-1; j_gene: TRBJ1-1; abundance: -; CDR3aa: CASSKGTGEYTEAFF; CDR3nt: TGTGCCAGCAGCAAGGGTACGGGGGAGTACACTGAAGCTTTCTTT
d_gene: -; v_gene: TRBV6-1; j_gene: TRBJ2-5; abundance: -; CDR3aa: CASSPGVGGRETQYF; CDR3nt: TGTGCCAGCAGTCCTGGTGTTGGGGGGCGGGAGACCCAGTACTTC
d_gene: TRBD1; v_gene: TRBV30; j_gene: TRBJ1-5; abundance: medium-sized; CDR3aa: CAWSVQGGGRQPQHF; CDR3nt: TGTGCCTGGAGTGTACAAGGGGGCGGGAGGCAGCCCCAGCATTTT
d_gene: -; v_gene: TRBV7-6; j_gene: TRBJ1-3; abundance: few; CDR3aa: CASSLARGGGNTIYF; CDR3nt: TGTGCCAGCAGCTTAGCCAGGGGCGGTGGAAACACCATATATTTT
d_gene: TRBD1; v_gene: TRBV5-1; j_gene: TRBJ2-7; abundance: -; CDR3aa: CASSWEQGVEQYF; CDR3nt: TGCGCCAGCAGCTGGGAACAGGGGGTCGAGCAGTACTTC
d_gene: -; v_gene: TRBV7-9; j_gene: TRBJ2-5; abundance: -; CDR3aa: CASSLERGKETQYF; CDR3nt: TGTGCCAGCAGCTTAGAAAGGGGAAAAGAGACCCAGTACTTC
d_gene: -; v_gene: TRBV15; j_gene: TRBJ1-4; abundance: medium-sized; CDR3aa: CATSRSQGSSEKLFF; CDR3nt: TGTGCCACCAGCAGAAGCCAAGGGTCGAGTGAAAAACTGTTTTTT
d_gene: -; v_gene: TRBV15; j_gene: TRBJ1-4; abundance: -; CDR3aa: CATSRDGQATNEKLFF; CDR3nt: TGTGCCACCAGCAGAGATGGGCAGGCAACTAATGAAAAACTGTTTTTT
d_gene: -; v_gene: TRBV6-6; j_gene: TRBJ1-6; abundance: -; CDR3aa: CASSYSGGSKNSPLHF; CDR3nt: TGTGCCAGCAGTTACTCGGGGGGGTCGAAGAATTCACCCCTCCACTTT
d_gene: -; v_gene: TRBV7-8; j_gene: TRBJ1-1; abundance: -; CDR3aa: CASSVTVNTEAFF; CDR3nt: TGTGCCAGCAGCGTGACGGTGAACACTGAAGCTTTCTTT
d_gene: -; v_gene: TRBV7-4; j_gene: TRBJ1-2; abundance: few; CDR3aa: CASSFLANYGYTF; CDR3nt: TGTGCCAGCAGCTTTTTGGCTAACTATGGCTACACCTTC
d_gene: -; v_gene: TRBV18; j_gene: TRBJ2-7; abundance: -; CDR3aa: CASSPYQFIHEQYF; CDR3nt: TGTGCCAGCTCACCATATCAGTTTATCCACGAGCAGTACTTC
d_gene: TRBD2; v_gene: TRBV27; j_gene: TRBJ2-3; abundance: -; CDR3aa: CASSTAGLVRADTQYF; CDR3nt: TGTGCCAGCAGTACCGCGGGACTAGTTAGGGCAGATACGCAGTATTTT
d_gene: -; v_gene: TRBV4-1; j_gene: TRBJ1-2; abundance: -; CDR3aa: CASSQVRQGGNYGYTF; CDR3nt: TGCGCCAGCAGCCAAGTAAGGCAGGGAGGAAACTATGGCTACACCTTC
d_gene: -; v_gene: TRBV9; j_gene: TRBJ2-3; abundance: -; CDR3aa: CASSDARSTDTQYF; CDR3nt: TGTGCCAGCAGCGACGCGAGAAGCACAGATACGCAGTATTTT
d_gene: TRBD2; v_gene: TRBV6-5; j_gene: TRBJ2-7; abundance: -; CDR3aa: CASSAAGLRDEQYF; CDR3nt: TGTGCCAGCAGTGCAGCGGGGCTAAGGGACGAGCAGTACTTC
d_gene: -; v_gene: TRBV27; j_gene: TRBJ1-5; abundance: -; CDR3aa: CASSYKDSNQPQHF; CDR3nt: TGTGCCAGCAGTTACAAGGATTCCAATCAGCCCCAGCATTTT
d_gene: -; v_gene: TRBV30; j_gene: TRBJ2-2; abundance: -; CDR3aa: CAWSPLGPGELFF; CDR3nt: TGTGCCTGGAGTCCACTTGGACCCGGGGAGCTGTTTTTT
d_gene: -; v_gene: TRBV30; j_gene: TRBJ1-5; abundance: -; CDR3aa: CAWTTKPGLNQPQHF; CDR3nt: TGTGCCTGGACTACCAAACCGGGACTCAATCAGCCCCAGCATTTT
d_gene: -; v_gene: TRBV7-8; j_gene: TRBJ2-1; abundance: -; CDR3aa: CASSPFREGPKNSYNEQFF; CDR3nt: TGTGCCAGCAGCCCCTTTAGAGAGGGACCAAAGAACTCCTACAATGAGCAGTTCTTC
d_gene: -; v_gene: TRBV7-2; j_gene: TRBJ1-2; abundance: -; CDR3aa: CASSLAASRGTF; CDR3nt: TGTGCCAGCAGCTTAGCGGCGAGCCGGGGGACCTTC
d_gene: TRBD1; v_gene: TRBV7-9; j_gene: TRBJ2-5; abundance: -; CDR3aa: CASSAGTGGPMGYQETQYF; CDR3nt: TGTGCCAGCAGCGCCGGGACAGGGGGCCCGATGGGGTACCAAGAGACCCAGTACTTC
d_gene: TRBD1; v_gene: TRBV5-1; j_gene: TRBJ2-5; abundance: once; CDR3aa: CASRPGQGMETQYF; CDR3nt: TGCGCCAGCAGGCCGGGACAGGGAATGGAGACCCAGTACTTC
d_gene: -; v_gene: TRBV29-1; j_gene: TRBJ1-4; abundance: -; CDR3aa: CSVVGYPNEKLFF; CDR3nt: TGCAGCGTTGTCGGGTACCCTAATGAAAAACTGTTTTTT
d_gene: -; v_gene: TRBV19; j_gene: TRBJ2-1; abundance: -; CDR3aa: CASSRGTVSYNEQFF; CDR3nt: TGTGCCAGTAGTCGCGGGACCGTATCCTACAATGAGCAGTTCTTC
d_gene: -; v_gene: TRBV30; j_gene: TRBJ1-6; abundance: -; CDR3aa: CAWSDGQSYNSPLHF; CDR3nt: TGTGCCTGGAGTGACGGACAGTCCTATAATTCACCCCTCCACTTT
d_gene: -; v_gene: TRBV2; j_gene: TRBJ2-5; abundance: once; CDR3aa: CASSEARRGSGQETQYF; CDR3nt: TGTGCCAGCAGTGAAGCTAGGAGGGGCTCGGGGCAAGAGACCCAGTACTTC
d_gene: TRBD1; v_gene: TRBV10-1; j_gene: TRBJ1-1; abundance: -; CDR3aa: CASSAYRGRTEAFF; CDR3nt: TGCGCCAGCAGTGCGTACAGGGGGAGGACTGAAGCTTTCTTT
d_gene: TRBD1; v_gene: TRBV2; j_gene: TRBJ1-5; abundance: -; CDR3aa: CASRGGTGYFSNQPQHF; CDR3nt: TGTGCCAGCAGGGGCGGGACAGGGTATTTTAGCAATCAGCCCCAGCATTTT
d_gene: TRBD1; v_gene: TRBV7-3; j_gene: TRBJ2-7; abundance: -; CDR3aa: CASSPPGQGLYEQYF; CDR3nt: TGTGCCAGCAGCCCACCGGGACAGGGCCTCTACGAGCAGTACTTC
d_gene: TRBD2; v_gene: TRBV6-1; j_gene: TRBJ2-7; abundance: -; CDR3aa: CASNRLAGVGEQYF; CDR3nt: TGTGCCAGCAATCGCCTAGCGGGGGTCGGGGAGCAGTACTTC
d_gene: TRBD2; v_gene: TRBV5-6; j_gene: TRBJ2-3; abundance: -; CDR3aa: CASSFGLAGVPDTQYF; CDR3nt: TGTGCCAGCAGCTTCGGTCTAGCGGGGGTTCCAGATACGCAGTATTTT
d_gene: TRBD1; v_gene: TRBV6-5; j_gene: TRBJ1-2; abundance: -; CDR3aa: CASSKRQGRVYGYTF; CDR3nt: TGTGCCAGCAGTAAACGACAGGGGAGGGTCTATGGCTACACCTTC
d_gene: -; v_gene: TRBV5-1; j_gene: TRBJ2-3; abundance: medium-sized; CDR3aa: CASPDDDTQYF; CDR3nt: TGCGCCAGCCCCGACGATGATACGCAGTATTTT
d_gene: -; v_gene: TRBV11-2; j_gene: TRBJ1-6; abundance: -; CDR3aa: CASSSTGRTNSPLHF; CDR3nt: TGTGCCAGCAGCTCCACGGGGAGAACTAATTCACCCCTCCACTTT
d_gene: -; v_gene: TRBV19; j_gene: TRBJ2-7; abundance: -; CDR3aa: CASSNLYEQYF; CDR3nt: TGTGCCAGTAGTAATCTCTACGAGCAGTACTTC
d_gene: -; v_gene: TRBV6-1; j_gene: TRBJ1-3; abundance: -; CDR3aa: CASVLGSGNTIYF; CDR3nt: TGTGCCAGCGTTCTGGGATCTGGAAACACCATATATTTT